This T cell receptor beta chain was identified during a study of human T cells and chemical hapten exposure. Study-level information: The use of 2% DPC on 2 cm by 2 cm of upper inner arm skin constituted sensitization.

Individual cDNA molecules had unique molecular identifiers attached to them by the library. TCRdb re-derived calls from the RACE reads in MiXCR, one entry per CDR3 protein. The sample consists of more than 100,000 distinct CDR3 sequences, about an eighth of them appearing once. The time point was: patch test 1, 2 weeks after DPC sensitization. Sample treatment: therapeutic diphenylcyclopropenone sensitization with weekly scalp DPC. V lost 0 bases to trimming and J lost 9 bases, with 4 bases between them. In germline, CDR1 is MDHEN, CDR2 SYDVKM. The CDR3 extends over 11 amino acids. This clonotype was observed a handful of times. The target antigen is unknown. Study-wide findings and caveats: Positively correlated with patch test score were the counts of PT1 expanded TCRs.

The sample here was whole blood, taken in connection with sensitization to the hapten diphenylcyclopropenone (DPC). The clonotype comes from a man aged 18 to 30 with alopecia areata. Some clones in this sample may be carry-over from other donors' samples. The chain carries TRBV28 and TRBJ2-3; D gene ambiguous. CDR3 nucleotides: TGTGCCAGCAGTTTATGGGGGACGCAGTATTTT. It yields the protein CASSLWGTQYF.